This T cell receptor beta chain was identified during a study of blood T cells in healthy people across ages (dated by TCRdb to the mid-2010s). In terms of the full investigation: In model experiments, template switching captured roughly one uniquely barcoded TCR beta cDNA molecule for every two T cells. To track age-related changes in TCR beta repertoire diversity, the study relied on deep sequencing normalized with unique cDNA molecular identifiers. The donors were split into four age groups: young (average around 15 years), middle-aged (about 40), aged (about 56) and long-lived (approximately 80). Using the same blood draw, the study looked at two additional independent replicas of 1 million unique cDNA reads for two donors, one aged 18 to 30 and the other aged 80 or older. To avoid experimental bias, donors of different ages were distributed randomly across sequencing lanes.

Details on this clonotype: The antigen this receptor binds is unknown. Per-base quality was not reported, and no clone a single base away is much larger than it.

The donors were about 40 Caucasian individuals from Russia, aged roughly 6 to 90 years, who were systemically healthy. About 9.1 milliliters of peripheral blood were collected from each donor into EDTA-treated Vacutainer tubes. PBMCs were isolated by Ficoll-Paque density-gradient centrifugation, with at least 7 million obtained per sample. Trizol reagent was used to extract total RNA from PBMCs, with at least 6 micrograms per sample. For every donor, flow cytometry on a PBMC aliquot measured the percentage of naive CD45RAhigh/CD27high T cells. The library was made by 5' RACE. TCRdb records Illumina HiSeq 2500 as the sequencer. A second roughly 7 to 12 cycle PCR used a sample-barcoded 5' primer and a J-beta primer mix. Each TCR beta cDNA molecule received a unique molecular identifier from a template-switch 5' adaptor carrying 12 random nucleotides. Each sample yielded at least 2.5 million CDR3-containing paired-end reads. All of the RNA was converted into first-strand cDNA using the Mint cDNA synthesis kit, with a TRBC-specific oligonucleotide serving as the primer. Following uracil-DNA glycosylase treatment, all cDNA underwent a first 18-cycle PCR with the universal primers M1SS and BC2_uni_R. As for the authors' bioinformatics: Normalization of each sample was performed by random selection of 1 million high-quality reads, each carrying a distinct molecular identifier. Instead of being binned into consensus sequences, reads with shared molecular identifiers were discarded. MiTCR, set to a Q25 quality threshold and the strictest error-elimination algorithm, was used for CDR3 identification, clonotype clustering and error correction. A nonparametric unseen species model with Euler transformation was used to estimate lower-bound total TCR beta diversity. TCRdb took the public reads, trimmed them with fastp at Q25, ran MiXCR for clone calling and kept in-frame beta chains. Every CDR3 protein is listed once, alongside the most common genes and DNA of its rows. The V and J calls reflect TCRdb's pipeline rather than the authors' work. Across this sample there are under 1,000,000 distinct CDR3 sequences, with around 36% seen only once. The ten top clones hold 10% to 15% of the sample.

The junction shows trimming of 4 bases on V and 6 bases on J, and the gene matches do not reach 3 bases of it. There are 12 amino acids in the CDR3, from cysteine to phenylalanine inclusive. Only the CDR3 portion is preserved as DNA: 36 bases, with reading frame beginning at the first base. From a lookup of the germline V gene, CDR1 and CDR2 are SGHRS and YFSETQ. Study-wide findings and limitations: Total diversity estimates from one million sequenced T cells were considered lower bounds and underestimates. Observed TCR beta diversity per million T cells fell roughly linearly with age, and a significant reduction was already apparent by age about 38. Compared with the aged group, the long-lived group had more naive CD4+ T cells, fewer expanded clones and increased TCR diversity, a pattern suggesting age selection. A strong correlation was found between observed TCR beta diversity and the percentage of naive T cells measured by flow cytometry. Since profiling was done on bulk unsorted PBMCs, naive and antigen-experienced compartments could not be conclusively compared. Because the CMV infection status of the donors was unknown, age-related changes in expanded clonotypes may potentially have been confounded.

The sequence joins TRBV5-1 to TRBJ2-7, and 8 junction bases match TRBD1. This clonotype was obtained from a man aged 18 to 35 in good health. The sample comprised blood. The sequenced DNA is TGCGCCAGCAGCCGGGACAGGTTCGAGCAGTACTTC. It encodes CASSRDRFEQYF.